One sample yielded the 17 T cell receptor beta chains listed below, sequenced in a study of cytomegalovirus exposure and HLA in healthy donors. Primers for the PCR totalled 60 Vbeta and 13 Jbeta. Repertoires were generated with immunoSEQ multiplex PCR, while TCRdb's copy carries only in-frame clones and drops some. The table has some 200,000 clones, about 81% seen once. The sequencing input was PBMCs. These receptor sequences come from a woman between 40 and 50 years old in good health and CMV-seronegative.

This clone occurred a few times. CDR3 sequence: CATSRDVGATNEKLFF. The CDR3 coding sequence is TGTGCCACCAGCAGAGATGTGGGAGCAACTAATGAAAAACTGTTTTTT. This rearrangement joins TRBV15 to TRBJ1-4; D is undetermined. The V gene's germline CDR1 is LNHNV and CDR2 YYDKDF (reference sequence). The germline V and J ends were trimmed by 0 bases and 0 bases, with 8 bases remaining between them. This CDR3 is 16 amino acids long. The full variable domain, in which reference TRBV15 and TRBJ1-4 provide the parts outside the CDR3, is DAMVIQNPRYQVTQFGKPVTLSCSQTLNHNVMYWYQQKSSQAPKLLFHYYDKDFNNEADTPDNFQSRRPNTSFCFLDIRSPGLGDTAMYLCATSRDVGATNEKLFFGSGTQLSVL.

This sequence joins TRBV7-9 and TRBJ2-5; maybe TRBD2 (6 bases). Between the trimmed V and J ends, which lost 10 bases and 3 bases, there was a span of 24 bases. The CDR3 contains 16 residues. CDR1 is SEHNR and CDR2 is FQNEAQ in the germline V gene (reference sequence). The CDR3: CATYLRSGGFKETQYF. The CDR3 region has the DNA TGTGCCACCTATTTGCGTTCCGGGGGATTCAAAGAGACCCAGTACTTC.

This rearrangement joins TRBV6-5 to TRBJ2-7; D possibly corresponds to TRBD1 (5 bases). The CDR3 runs to 15 residues. CDR1 is MNHEY and CDR2 is SVGAGI in the germline V gene. V was cut by 0 bases and J by 4 bases, with 13 bases left in between. This chain's CDR3 is CASSYSMGRRYEQYF. The CDR3 DNA follows: TGTGCCAGCAGTTACTCGATGGGGCGTAGGTACGAGCAGTACTTC.

The count of this clone is one. The chain carries TRBV28 and TRBJ2-7; 8 bases match TRBD2. The germline V gene encodes CDR1 MDHEN and CDR2 SYDVKM. Losses at the gene ends were 6 bases for V and 12 bases for J; bases not matched to a gene: 10. The CDR3 covers 12 residues. For the CDR3, the DNA is TGTGCCAGCAGCCTAGGGCTAGCGGGTTTGTACTTC. Its protein product is CASSLGLAGLYF.

The chain combines TRBV7-9 with TRBJ2-7; 14 nucleotides line up with TRBD2. Per the germline V gene, CDR1 is SEHNR and CDR2 is FQNEAQ (reference sequence). The ends lost 6 bases at V and 3 bases at J; junction bases unmatched: 7. The CDR3 has 16 amino acids. CDR3 residues: CASSRGLAGDRYEQYF. The DNA of the CDR3 is TGTGCCAGCAGTAGGGGACTAGCGGGGGACCGCTACGAGCAGTACTTC.

The chain joins TRBV30 to TRBJ1-5, with D perhaps matching TRBD1 (5 bases). V was clipped by 2 bases and J by 0 bases, with 11 bases between them. From germline, CDR1 is GTSNPN and CDR2 SVGIG (reference sequence). The CDR3 loop spans 15 amino acids. The CDR3 sequence: CAWSKDNYSNQPQHF. CDR3 nucleotide sequence: TGTGCCTGGAGTAAGGACAATTATAGCAATCAGCCCCAGCATTTT.

This clone was detected only a few times. CDR3 nucleotides: TGTGCCAGCAGTAGGCGGCCCAATCAGCCCCAGCATTTT. The encoded protein is CASSRRPNQPQHF. The genes are TRBV5-8 and TRBJ1-5; D is unresolved. The CDR3 is 13 residues long. The V end was cut by 5 bases, the J end by 3 bases, with 9 bases between. Germline V gene data show CDR1 as SGHTS and CDR2 as YDEGEE.

This chain connects TRBV18 to TRBJ2-7; 12 nucleotides match TRBD1. The V segment lost 3 bases and the J segment 0 bases; nucleotides outside the gene matches: 3. The CDR3 runs 16 residues. Germline V gives CDR1 KGHSH, CDR2 LQKENI. CDR3 in amino acids: CASSPGTGGYSYEQYF. The CDR3 nucleotides read TGTGCCAGCTCACCCGGGACAGGGGGCTACTCCTACGAGCAGTACTTC.

The chain links TRBV30 to TRBJ2-1, with 10 bases matching TRBD2. V dropped 4 bases and J dropped 3; count of bases not matched to a gene: 18. The CDR3 is made up of 19 amino acids. Germline V gives CDR1 GTSNPN, CDR2 SVGIG (reference sequence). The CDR3 reads CAWTEGASGSVVSYNEQFF. The CDR3 DNA is TGTGCCTGGACCGAAGGGGCTAGCGGGAGTGTTGTCAGCTACAATGAGCAGTTCTTC.

The rearrangement uses TRBV27 and TRBJ2-1, with no clear D. Between the trimmed V and J ends, which lost 5 bases and 0 bases, there was a span of 14 bases. This CDR3 has 16 amino acids. CDR1 MNHEY and CDR2 SMNVEV come from the germline V gene (reference sequence). The chain's CDR3 is CASSPEIYSSYNEQFF. DNA for the CDR3: TGTGCCAGCAGTCCTGAAATCTATAGCTCCTACAATGAGCAGTTCTTC.

The chain is built from TRBV30 and TRBJ1-3; D unresolved. The V end was cut by 3 bases, the J end by 7 bases, with 7 bases between. Germline V lookup: CDR1 GTSNPN, CDR2 SVGIG (reference sequence). This CDR3 has 11 amino acids. The CDR3: CAWRSANTIYF. The CDR3 bases are TGTGCCTGGAGATCCGCGAACACCATATATTTT.

The V call is TRBV5-5, the J call TRBJ2-3; no definite D call. The CDR3 covers 12 residues. V was pared by 4 bases and J by 2 bases, with 5 bases between. Germline CDR1 SGHKS, CDR2 YYEKEE (reference sequence). The CDR3 region is CASSLFTDTQYF. The DNA for the CDR3 is TGTGCCAGCAGCCTTTTCACAGATACGCAGTATTTT.

The chain employs TRBV27 and TRBJ2-3; 9 positions match TRBD2. With V trimmed by 3 bases and J by 3 bases, 7 bases remained unmatched. The CDR3 runs to 16 residues. The germline V gene encodes CDR1 MNHEY and CDR2 SMNVEV (reference sequence). CDR3 bases: TGTGCCAGCAGTTTGGCGGGAGGGCCATCGACAGATACGCAGTATTTT. Amino acids: CASSLAGGPSTDTQYF.

The rearrangement links TRBV29-1 to TRBJ1-2, with TRBD1 as a possible D gene (5 bases). Looked up from germline, CDR1 is SQVTM and CDR2 is ANQGSEA. The CDR3 runs 14 residues. The germline V and J ends were trimmed by 8 bases and 8 bases, with 24 bases remaining between them. The CDR3 bases are TGCAGCAGCCGGACCAGCGGGGGTCTGGGGGGCTACACCTTC. Residues: CSSRTSGGLGGYTF.

This clone has more than one count but fewer than ten. J is TRBJ2-5 and V is TRBV9; 8 positions agree with TRBD1. J was trimmed by 4 bases and V by 4 bases; bases with no gene match: 12. The V gene's germline CDR1 is SGDLS and CDR2 YYNGEE. The CDR3 sequence is 16 residues long. CDR3 loop: CASSPQGAKGGETQYF. In DNA form, the CDR3 reads TGTGCCAGCAGCCCGCAGGGGGCCAAGGGGGGAGAGACCCAGTACTTC.

DNA for the CDR3: TGTGCCAGCAGCGTAGGAATCTACAGGGGGCTTGCTCATAACTATGGCTACACCTTC. This translates into CASSVGIYRGLAHNYGYTF. V is TRBV9 and J is TRBJ1-2; 9 bases agree with TRBD1. The trim removed 0 bases at V and 1 base at J, leaving 13 bases unmatched. Germline CDR1 and CDR2: SGDLS and YYNGEE. This CDR3 has 19 amino acids.

This chain links TRBV11-2 with TRBJ2-1, with 13 bases matching TRBD2. The V segment lost 5 bases and the J segment 10 bases; nucleotides outside the gene matches: 11. The CDR3 loop spans 16 amino acids. CDR1 SGHAT and CDR2 FQNNGV come from the germline V gene. CDR3: CASSISGLAGTWEQFF. Here the CDR3 DNA reads TGTGCCAGCAGCATATCGGGACTAGCGGGGACTTGGGAGCAGTTCTTC.